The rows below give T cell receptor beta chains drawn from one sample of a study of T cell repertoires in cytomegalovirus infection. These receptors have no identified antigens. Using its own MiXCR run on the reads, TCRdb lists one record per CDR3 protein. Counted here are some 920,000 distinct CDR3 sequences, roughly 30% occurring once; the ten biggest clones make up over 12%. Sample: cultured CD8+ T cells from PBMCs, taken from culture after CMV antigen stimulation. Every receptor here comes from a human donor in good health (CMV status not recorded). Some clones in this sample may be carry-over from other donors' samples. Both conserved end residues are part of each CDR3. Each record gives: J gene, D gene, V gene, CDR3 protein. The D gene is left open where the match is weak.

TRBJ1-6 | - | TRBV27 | CASSFGENSPLHF
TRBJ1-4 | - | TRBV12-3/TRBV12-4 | CASNIQGSPTNEKLFF
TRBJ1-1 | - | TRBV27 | CASSSLTGKDTEAFF
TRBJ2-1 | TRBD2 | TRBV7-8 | CASSPGGGNEQFF
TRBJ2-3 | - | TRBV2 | CASSEKQYF
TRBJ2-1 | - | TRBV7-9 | CASSLFLASSYNEQFF
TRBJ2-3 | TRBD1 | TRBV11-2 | CASSLGQRVTDTQYF
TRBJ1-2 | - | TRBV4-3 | CASSQRANGYGYTF
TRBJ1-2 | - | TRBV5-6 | CASSLGRPGDYGYTF
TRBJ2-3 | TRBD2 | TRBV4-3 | CASSQDPLAGGPLGDTQYF
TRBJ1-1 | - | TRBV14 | CASSQGMMNTEAFF
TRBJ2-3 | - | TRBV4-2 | CASSQWDLASDTQYF
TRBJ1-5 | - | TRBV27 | CASSDIGRPQHF
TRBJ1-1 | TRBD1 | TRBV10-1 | CASNTDRLGTEAFF
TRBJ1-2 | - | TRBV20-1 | CSAPGGTPYGYTF
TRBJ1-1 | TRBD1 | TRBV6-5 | CASSRTGVGEAFF
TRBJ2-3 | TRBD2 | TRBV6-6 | CASGGGLVTDTQYF
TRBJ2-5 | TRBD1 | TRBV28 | CASNPGQGLVIETQYF
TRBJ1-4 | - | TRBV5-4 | CASSYFRDSNEKLFF
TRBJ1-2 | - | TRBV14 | CASSQDHAGEYGYTF
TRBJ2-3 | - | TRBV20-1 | CSARDQTSNTDTQYF
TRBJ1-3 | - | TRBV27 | CASSFLGGSGNTIYF
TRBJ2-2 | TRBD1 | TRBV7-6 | CASSPSLDRAAGELFF
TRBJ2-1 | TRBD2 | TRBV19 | CASSRASGGLSSYNEQFF
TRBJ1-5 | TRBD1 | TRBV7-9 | CASSLGGDSNSNQPQHF
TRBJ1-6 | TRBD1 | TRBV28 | CASSPTGTGSPLHF
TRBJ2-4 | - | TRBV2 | CASSEYQGAKNIQYF